Listed below are T cell receptor beta chains from one sample, sequenced in a study of vaccination effects on CD4 cells after COVID-19. No antigen has been identified for these receptors. The protocol was immunoSEQ multiplex PCR, while the TCRdb copy is restricted to in-frame clones and leaves out a portion. The table lists about 73,000 clones, 73% of them singletons, with approximately 2.4% in the top ten. This specimen consisted of CD4+ T cells from PBMCs cultured without peptide, obtained after COVID-19 vaccination. Receptor source: a human donor who received a COVID-19 vaccine. Both conserved end residues are trimmed from each CDR3. Fields, in order: V gene, CDR3 protein.

TRBV5-1 ASSPWTSSNYGYT
TRBV5-5 ASTRGTGWSDTQY
TRBV29-1 SAVAGGPKETQY
TRBV5-1 ASSLGLGQGTDTQY
TRBV28 ASSLRQQNTEAF
TRBV28 ASSLPGGMKSYGYT
TRBV7-8 ASSALNRGSNQPQH
TRBV2 ASSGIRGMEETQY
TRBV29-1 SVAPGGNYGYT
TRBV18 ASSEDRQRDQPQH
TRBV9 ASSVGGVSNSPLH
TRBV6-6 ASKVSNQPQH
TRBV19 ASSIGRTGNQPQH
TRBV20-1 SASGRTKQF
TRBV6-5 ASRQQGASYYGYT
TRBV28 ASSPSRDGRYGYT
TRBV6-1 ASSDTYTRNEQF
TRBV21-1 ASSKNTRQGEAKNIQY
TRBV3-1/TRBV3-2 ASSQIGVTEQF
TRBV9 ASSRGQDSGYT
TRBV7-3 ASSLVGGGQETQY
TRBV12-3/TRBV12-4 ASTAVDRVTQY
TRBV7-8 ASSPRPGQGYGYT
TRBV18 ASSPQRGLSYNEQF
TRBV9 ASSVGSLGGTDTQY
TRBV6-2/TRBV6-3 ASSYQFRGRGEAF
TRBV6-5 ASSYTQTGNWETQY
TRBV19 ASSGGHPNTEAF
TRBV7-2 ASSWGSTDTQY
TRBV25-1 ASSRQGAVNEQF
TRBV19 ASRAGPNTGELF